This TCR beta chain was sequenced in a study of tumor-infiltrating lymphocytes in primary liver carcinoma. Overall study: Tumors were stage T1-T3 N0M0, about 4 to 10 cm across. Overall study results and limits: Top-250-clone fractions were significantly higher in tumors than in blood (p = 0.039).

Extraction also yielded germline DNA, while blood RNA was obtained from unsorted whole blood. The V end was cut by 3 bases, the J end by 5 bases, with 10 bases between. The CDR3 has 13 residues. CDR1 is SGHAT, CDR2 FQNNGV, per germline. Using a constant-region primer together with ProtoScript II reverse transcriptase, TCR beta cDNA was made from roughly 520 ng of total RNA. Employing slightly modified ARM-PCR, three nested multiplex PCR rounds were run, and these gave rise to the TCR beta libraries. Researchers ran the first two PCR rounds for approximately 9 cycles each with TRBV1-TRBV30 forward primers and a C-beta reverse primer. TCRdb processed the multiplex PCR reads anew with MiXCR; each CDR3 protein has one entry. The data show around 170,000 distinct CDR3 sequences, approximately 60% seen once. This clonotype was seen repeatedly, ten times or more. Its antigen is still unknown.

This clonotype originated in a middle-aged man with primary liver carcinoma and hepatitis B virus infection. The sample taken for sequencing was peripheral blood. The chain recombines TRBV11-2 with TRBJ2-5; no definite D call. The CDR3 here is CASSFARWETQYF. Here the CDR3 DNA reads TGTGCCAGCAGCTTCGCAAGGTGGGAGACCCAGTACTTC.